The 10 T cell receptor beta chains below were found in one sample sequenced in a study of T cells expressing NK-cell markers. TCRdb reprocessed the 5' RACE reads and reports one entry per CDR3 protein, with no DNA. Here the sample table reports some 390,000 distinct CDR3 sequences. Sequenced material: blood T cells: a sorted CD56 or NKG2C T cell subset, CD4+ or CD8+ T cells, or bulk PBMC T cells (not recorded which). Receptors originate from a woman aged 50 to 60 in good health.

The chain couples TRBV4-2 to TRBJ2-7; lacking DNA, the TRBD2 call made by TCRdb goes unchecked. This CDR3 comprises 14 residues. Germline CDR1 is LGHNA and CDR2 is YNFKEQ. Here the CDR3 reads CASSLAGGPSEQYF.

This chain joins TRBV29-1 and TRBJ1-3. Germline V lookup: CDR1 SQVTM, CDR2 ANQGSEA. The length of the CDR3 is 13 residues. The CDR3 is CSAPLGSGNTIYF.

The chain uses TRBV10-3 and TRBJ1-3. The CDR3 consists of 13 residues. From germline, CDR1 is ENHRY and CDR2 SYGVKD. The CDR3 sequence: CAISTGAGNTIYF.

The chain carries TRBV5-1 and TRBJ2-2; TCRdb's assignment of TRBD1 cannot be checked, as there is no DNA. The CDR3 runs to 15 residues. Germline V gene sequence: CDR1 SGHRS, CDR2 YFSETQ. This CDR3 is CASRPTTGVTGELFF.

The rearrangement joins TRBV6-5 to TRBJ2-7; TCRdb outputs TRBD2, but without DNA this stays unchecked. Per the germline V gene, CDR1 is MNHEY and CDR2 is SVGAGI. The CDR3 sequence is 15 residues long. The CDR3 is CASRVGGRPGYEQYF.

This chain's CDR3 is CAISEPQQGTGELFF. The chain recombines TRBV10-3 with TRBJ2-2; the D call of TRBD1 rests on TCRdb alone, since no DNA is present to check it. The germline V gene encodes CDR1 ENHRY and CDR2 SYGVKD. CDR3 length: 15 amino acids.

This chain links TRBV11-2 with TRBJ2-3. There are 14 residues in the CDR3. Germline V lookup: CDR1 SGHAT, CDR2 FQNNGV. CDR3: CASSLDLETDTQYF.

The CDR3 loop reads CASSFRTGGKTDTQYF. The chain uses TRBV5-4 and TRBJ2-3; there is no DNA to check the TCRdb D call of TRBD1. The CDR3 is 16 amino acids. Per the germline V gene, CDR1 is SGHNT and CDR2 is YYREEE (reference sequence).

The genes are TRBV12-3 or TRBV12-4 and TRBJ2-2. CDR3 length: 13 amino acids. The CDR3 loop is CASSWSSTGELFF.

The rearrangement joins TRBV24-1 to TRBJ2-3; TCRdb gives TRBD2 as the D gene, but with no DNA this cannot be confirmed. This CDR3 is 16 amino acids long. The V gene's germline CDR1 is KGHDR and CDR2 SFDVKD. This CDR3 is CATSEPSGGSTDTQYF.